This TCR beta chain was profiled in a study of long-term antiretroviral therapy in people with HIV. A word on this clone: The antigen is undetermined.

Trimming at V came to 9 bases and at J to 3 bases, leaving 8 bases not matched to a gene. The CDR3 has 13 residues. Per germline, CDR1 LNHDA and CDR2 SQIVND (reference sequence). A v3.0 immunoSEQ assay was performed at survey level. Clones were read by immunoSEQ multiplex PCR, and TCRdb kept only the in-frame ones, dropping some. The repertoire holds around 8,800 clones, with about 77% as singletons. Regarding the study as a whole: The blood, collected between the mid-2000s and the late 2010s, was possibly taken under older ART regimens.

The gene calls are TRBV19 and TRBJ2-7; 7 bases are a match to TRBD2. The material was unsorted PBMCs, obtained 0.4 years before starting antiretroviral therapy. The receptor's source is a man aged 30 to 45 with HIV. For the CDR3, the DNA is TGTGCCAGCGGGAGGAGGGCGGACTACGAGCAGTACTTC. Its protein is CASGRRADYEQYF.